One sample yielded the 25 T cell receptor beta chains listed below, sequenced in a study of T cell repertoires in cytomegalovirus infection. TCRdb used MiXCR to reprocess the reads, holding one entry per CDR3 protein. Among 630,000 or so distinct CDR3 sequences listed, 20% to 25% were seen once. The material sequenced was CD8+ T cells from PBMCs. These receptors all stem from a human donor in good health (CMV status not recorded). Some clones in this sample may be carry-over from other donors' samples.

The V call is TRBV6-2 or TRBV6-3, the J call TRBJ2-6, with 7 bases aligning to TRBD1. The V segment lost 3 bases and the J segment 6 bases; nucleotides outside the gene matches: 17. From germline, CDR1 is MNHEY and CDR2 SVGEGT. This CDR3 region has 19 residues. CDR3 DNA: TGTGCCAGCAGTTATAACGGACAGGAGCTATTCTCAATGGCCAACGTCCTGACTTTC. Translated: CASSYNGQELFSMANVLTF.

This clonotype appeared a few times. The chain uses TRBV25-1 and TRBJ1-6; perhaps TRBD1 as D (5 bases). Trimming took off 3 bases at V and 10 bases at J, with 13 bases between the two ends. From germline, CDR1 is MGHDK and CDR2 SYGVNS. The CDR3 sequence is 14 residues long. The CDR3 loop reads CASSDRDFQSPLHF. DNA of the CDR3: TGTGCCAGCAGTGATCGGGACTTTCAGTCACCCCTCCACTTT.

This clonotype was counted at least ten times. The gene calls are TRBV7-8 and TRBJ2-7, with 7 bases lining up with TRBD2. The germline CDR1 and CDR2 sequences are SGHVS and FQNEAQ. The V segment lost 3 bases and the J segment 1 base; nucleotides outside the gene matches: 3. The CDR3 extends over 14 amino acids. CDR3 region: CASSFSRGSYEQYF. The DNA of the CDR3 is TGTGCCAGCAGCTTTTCGCGGGGGTCCTACGAGCAGTACTTC.

V gene TRBV29-1 combines with J gene TRBJ1-2; tentative D call: TRBD1 (6 bases). The CDR3 is made up of 11 amino acids. Germline V gives CDR1 SQVTM, CDR2 ANQGSEA. V was trimmed by 2 bases and J by 8 bases, leaving 9 bases between them. The CDR3 loop is CSVETGRGYTF. The DNA of the CDR3 is TGCAGCGTTGAAACAGGGCGCGGCTACACCTTC.

Comments on this clonotype: One end of the junction fails to match germline, which may point to a read error. The J gene is TRBJ1-1, the V gene TRBV6-5; D gene unclear. Germline loops: CDR1 MNHEY, CDR2 SVGAGI. The CDR3 runs to 15 residues. In nucleotides, the CDR3 is TGTGCCAGCAGTTTTGGTTCATTCATGAACCCTGAAGCTTTCTTT. Translating it yields CASSFGSFMNPEAFF.

The sample holds a few counts of this clonotype. V gene TRBV20-1 combines with J gene TRBJ2-7, with D perhaps matching TRBD2 (7 bases). The V gene's germline CDR1 is DFQATT and CDR2 SNEGSKA (reference sequence). Trimming pared 0 bases from V and 0 bases from J, leaving 15 bases between. This CDR3 is 16 amino acids long. CDR3 sequence: CSARDRGGVSSYEQYF. The CDR3 DNA reads TGCAGTGCTAGAGATCGAGGGGGGGTGAGCTCCTACGAGCAGTACTTC.

The chain has TRBV29-1 and TRBJ2-5; 12 bases fit TRBD2. V was pared by 3 bases and J by 1 base, with 3 bases of the junction left unmatched. CDR3 length equals 15 residues. In germline, CDR1 is SQVTM, CDR2 ANQGSEA. The CDR3, as DNA: TGCAGCGTTGAGTCTAGCGGGGGGGTCCAAGAGACCCAGTACTTC. Translated: CSVESSGGVQETQYF.

This clonotype was recorded at least ten times. This sequence joins TRBV7-2 and TRBJ2-1, with D tentatively TRBD1 (5 bases). Germline V lookup: CDR1 SGHTA, CDR2 FQGNSA. Trimming left V 5 bases short and J 1 base short, with 12 bases between. The CDR3 totals 15 residues. The CDR3 region is CASSQTVTSYNEQFF. DNA of the CDR3: TGTGCCAGCAGCCAGACAGTTACATCCTACAATGAGCAGTTCTTC.

This clonotype appeared many times. The V and J genes are TRBV28 and TRBJ2-1, with 9 bases fitting TRBD2. Trimming at V came to 5 bases and at J to 2 bases, leaving 4 bases not matched to a gene. Germline assignment: CDR1 MDHEN and CDR2 SYDVKM. This CDR3 region has 15 residues. CDR3 DNA sequence: TGTGCCAGCAGTACAGCGGGGGGCGCCTACAATGAGCAGTTCTTC. Translation gives CASSTAGGAYNEQFF.

V is TRBV10-3 and J is TRBJ1-1; 7 bases line up with TRBD1. The CDR3 is 14 residues long. After removal of 6 bases from V and 1 base from J, the junction contained 5 bases not matched to a gene. Germline values: CDR1 ENHRY, CDR2 SYGVKD. The CDR3 protein is CAIRLTGQNTEAFF. DNA for the CDR3: TGTGCCATCAGGCTGACAGGGCAGAACACTGAAGCTTTCTTT.

This clonotype was counted a single time. The chain couples TRBV5-1 to TRBJ1-5, with D possibly matching TRBD1 (5 bases). Per germline, CDR1 SGHRS and CDR2 YFSETQ. This CDR3 comprises 15 residues. Trimming took off 2 bases at V and 2 bases at J, with 11 bases between the two ends. CDR3 in amino acids: CASSLTGPGNQPQHF. DNA for the CDR3: TGCGCCAGCAGCTTAACAGGACCTGGCAATCAGCCCCAGCATTTT.

In this sample, this clonotype turned up a few times. This chain uses TRBV7-9 with TRBJ1-5; maybe TRBD1 (5 bases). The germline CDR1 and CDR2 sequences are SEHNR and FQNEAQ (reference sequence). CDR3 size: 14 residues. Trimming removed 2 bases at V and 3 bases at J, with 8 bases between. CDR3 bases: TGTGCCAGCAGCTTATCGACAGTCAATCAGCCCCAGCATTTT. Its translation is CASSLSTVNQPQHF.

This clonotype was seen a few times. The chain couples TRBV7-8 to TRBJ1-2; 10 nucleotides agree with TRBD1. The CDR3 consists of 14 residues. Trimming cost V 3 bases and J 6 bases; bases outside gene matches: 4. The V gene's germline CDR1 is SGHVS and CDR2 FQNEAQ. The CDR3, as DNA: TGTGCCAGCAGCTTGTCCGGGACAGGGGATGGCTACACCTTC. Amino acid sequence: CASSLSGTGDGYTF.

The chain carries TRBV5-1 and TRBJ2-3; no definite D call. The germline CDR1 and CDR2 sequences are SGHRS and YFSETQ. The CDR3 spans 12 residues. With 5 bases removed from V and 2 bases from J, the gap between germline ends came to 6 bases. In nucleotides, the CDR3 is TGCGCCAGCAGGTTGAACACAGATACGCAGTATTTT. Translated: CASRLNTDTQYF.

This clonotype was seen more than once but under ten times. The V and J genes are TRBV14 and TRBJ2-1; a weak D match, TRBD2 (5 bases). Germline CDR1 SGHDN, CDR2 FVKESK. V lost 6 bases and J lost 10, with 10 bases in between. The CDR3 is made up of 11 amino acids. CDR3 bases: TGTGCCAGCAGAATTGGCGGGGAGCAGTTCTTC. Translated: CASRIGGEQFF.

This chain uses TRBV7-6 with TRBJ2-3, with D unresolved. Per the germline V gene, CDR1 is SGHVS and CDR2 is FNYEAQ. The CDR3 is 13 amino acids. V was cut by 2 bases and J by 4 bases, with 7 bases left in between. The CDR3 DNA reads as TGTGCCAGCAGCTTACATGGACCAGATACGCAGTATTTT. It translates to CASSLHGPDTQYF.

The rearrangement uses TRBV2 and TRBJ2-1; TRBD2 agrees at 7 bases. CDR1 SNHLY and CDR2 FYNNEI come from the germline V gene. Trimming at V came to 6 bases and at J to 9 bases, leaving 14 bases not matched to a gene. The CDR3 length is 15 residues. Here the CDR3 reads CASSLTSLPAFEQFF. CDR3 coding DNA: TGTGCCAGCAGCTTGACTAGCCTCCCAGCTTTTGAGCAGTTCTTC. Full variable domain (remainder filled in from reference TRBV2 and TRBJ2-1): EPEVTQTPSHQVTQMGQEVILRCVPISNHLYFYWYRQILGQKVEFLVSFYNNEISEKSEIFDDQFSVERPDGSNFTLKIRSTKLEDSAMYFCASSLTSLPAFEQFFGPGTRLTVL.

This clonotype showed up just a few times. V is TRBV20-1 and J is TRBJ2-1, with a possible D match to TRBD2 (6 bases). The CDR3 runs 18 residues. Germline V gene sequence: CDR1 DFQATT, CDR2 SNEGSKA (reference sequence). V was shortened by 3 bases and J by 0 bases, with 21 bases between the two germline ends. The CDR3 is CSARSSVPALSSYNEQFF. CDR3 nucleotide sequence: TGCAGTGCTAGGTCTAGCGTACCCGCCCTTAGCTCCTACAATGAGCAGTTCTTC.

The rearrangement uses TRBV7-9 and TRBJ2-7; TRBD1 matches 10 bases. CDR1 and CDR2 (germline): SEHNR, FQNEAQ (reference sequence). Losses at the gene ends were 2 bases for V and 2 bases for J; bases not matched to a gene: 3. CDR3 length: 15 residues. The DNA of the CDR3 is TGTGCCAGCAGCTTATCAGGGACAGGGGCCTACGAGCAGTACGTC. Translation gives CASSLSGTGAYEQYV.

This clonotype was picked up a small number of times. This sequence joins TRBV7-9 and TRBJ2-2, with 7 bases lining up with TRBD1. Trimming removed 5 bases from V and 3 bases from J; junction bases left unmatched: 9. From germline, CDR1 is SEHNR and CDR2 FQNEAQ (reference sequence). The CDR3 is 16 residues long. In nucleotides, the CDR3 is TGTGCCAGCAGCCCACCAGAGGGGGCGGACACCGGGGAGCTGTTTTTT. It translates to CASSPPEGADTGELFF.

This clonotype has only a few counts. The chain combines TRBV6-6 with TRBJ1-5; a possible D gene is TRBD1 (6 bases). CDR3 size: 15 residues. The V and J ends lost 5 bases and 4 bases respectively, with 15 bases between them. CDR1 and CDR2 (germline): MNHNY, SVGAGI (reference sequence). The CDR3 loop is CASSPLQGLNQPQHF. CDR3 DNA sequence: TGTGCCAGCAGTCCCCTCCAGGGGTTGAATCAGCCCCAGCATTTT.

This clonotype was counted only a few times. This rearrangement joins TRBV5-4 to TRBJ2-3, with 7 bases aligning to TRBD2. With 0 bases clipped from V and 7 bases from J, the junction kept 17 bases outside the gene matches. The CDR3 is made up of 18 amino acids. Per the germline V gene, CDR1 is SGHNT and CDR2 is YYREEE (reference sequence). DNA of the CDR3: TGTGCCAGCAGCTTGGGGGTCGGGAGAGCGACAGCGGGAAATACGCAGTATTTT. Its protein is CASSLGVGRATAGNTQYF.

In this sample, this clonotype turned up a few times. The genes are TRBV7-9 and TRBJ2-1, with D possibly being TRBD1 or TRBD2 (5 bases each). V lost 5 bases and J 7 bases, leaving 12 bases between the germline ends. The CDR3 extends over 13 amino acids. Germline lookup yields CDR1 SEHNR and CDR2 FQNEAQ (reference sequence). The CDR3 is CASSGAGWNEQFF. The CDR3 coding sequence is TGTGCCAGCAGCGGGGCGGGCTGGAATGAGCAGTTCTTC. The whole variable domain, remainder taken from reference TRBV7-9 and TRBJ2-1, is DTGVSQNPRHKITKRGQNVTFRCDPISEHNRLYWYRQTLGQGPEFLTYFQNEAQLEKSRLLSDRFSAERPKGSFSTLEIQRTEQGDSAMYLCASSGAGWNEQFFGPGTRLTVL.

Of note for this clonotype: This could be a read error, since a much larger clone is one nucleotide away. V gene TRBV28 combines with J gene TRBJ1-1; D unclear. This CDR3 region has 14 residues. Germline V gene sequence: CDR1 MDHEN, CDR2 SYDVKM. CDR3 protein: CVSSFPSGYTEAFF. CDR3 DNA sequence: TGTGTCAGCAGTTTCCCATCCGGGTACACTGAAGCTTTCTTT.

The V gene is TRBV6-1, the J gene TRBJ2-5, with a possible D match to TRBD1 (5 bases). CDR3 length equals 13 residues. Per germline, CDR1 MNHNS and CDR2 SASEGT. Trimming removed 6 bases at V and 6 bases at J, with 14 bases between. CDR3 region: CASRKGFGKTQYF. DNA for the CDR3: TGTGCCAGCAGGAAGGGGTTCGGAAAGACCCAGTACTTC.